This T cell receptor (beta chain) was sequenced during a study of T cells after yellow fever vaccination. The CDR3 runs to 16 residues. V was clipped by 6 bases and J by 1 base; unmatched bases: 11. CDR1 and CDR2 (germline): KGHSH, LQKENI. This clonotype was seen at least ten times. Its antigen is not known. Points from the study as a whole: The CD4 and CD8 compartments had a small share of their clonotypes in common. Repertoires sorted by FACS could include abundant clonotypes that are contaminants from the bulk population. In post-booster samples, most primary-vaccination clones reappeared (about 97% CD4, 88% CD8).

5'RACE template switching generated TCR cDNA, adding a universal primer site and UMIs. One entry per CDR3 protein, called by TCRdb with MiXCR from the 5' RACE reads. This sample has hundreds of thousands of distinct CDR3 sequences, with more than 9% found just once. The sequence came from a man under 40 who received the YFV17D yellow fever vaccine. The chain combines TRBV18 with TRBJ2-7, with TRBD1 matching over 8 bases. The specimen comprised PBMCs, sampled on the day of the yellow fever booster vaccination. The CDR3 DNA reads TGTGCCAGCTCCCCTCTCGGCGGGACAGGATCCTACGAGCAGTACTTC. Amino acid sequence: CASSPLGGTGSYEQYF.